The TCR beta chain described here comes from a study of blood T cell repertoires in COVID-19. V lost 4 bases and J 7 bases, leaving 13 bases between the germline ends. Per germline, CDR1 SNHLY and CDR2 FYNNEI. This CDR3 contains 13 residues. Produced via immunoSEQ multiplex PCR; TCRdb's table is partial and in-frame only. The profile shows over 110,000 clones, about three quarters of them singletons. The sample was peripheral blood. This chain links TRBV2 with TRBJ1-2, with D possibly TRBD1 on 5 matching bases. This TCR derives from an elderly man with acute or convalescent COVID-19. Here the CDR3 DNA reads TGTGCCAGCAGTGGAAGCAGGGTGGCTGGCTACACCTTC. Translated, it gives CASSGSRVAGYTF.